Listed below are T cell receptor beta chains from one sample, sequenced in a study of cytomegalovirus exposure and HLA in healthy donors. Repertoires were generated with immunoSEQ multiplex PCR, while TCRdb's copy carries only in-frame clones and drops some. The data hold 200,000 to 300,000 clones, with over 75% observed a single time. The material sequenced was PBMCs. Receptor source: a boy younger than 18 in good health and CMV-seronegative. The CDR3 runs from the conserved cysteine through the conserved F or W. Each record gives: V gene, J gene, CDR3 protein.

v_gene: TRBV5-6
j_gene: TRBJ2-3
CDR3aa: CASSPPGTGKDTQYF

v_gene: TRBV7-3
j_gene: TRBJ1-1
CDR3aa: CASSQYPWDRGAGWTEAFF

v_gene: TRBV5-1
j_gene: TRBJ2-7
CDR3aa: CASSLGPGVREQYF

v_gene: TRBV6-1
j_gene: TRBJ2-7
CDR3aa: CASSARSGQGYEQYF

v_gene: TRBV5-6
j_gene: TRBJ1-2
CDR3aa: CASSKDRGYGYTF

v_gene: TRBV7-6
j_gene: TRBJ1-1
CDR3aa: CASSLAAGGEAFF

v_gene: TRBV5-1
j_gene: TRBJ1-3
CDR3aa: CARSLGGLLAGNTIYF

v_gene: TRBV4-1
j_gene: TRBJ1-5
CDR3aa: CASSPRDRDSSQPQHF

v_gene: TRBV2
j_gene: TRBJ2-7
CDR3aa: CASSGLAGEQYF

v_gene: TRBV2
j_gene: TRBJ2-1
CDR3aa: CASSVLPGKSNEQFF

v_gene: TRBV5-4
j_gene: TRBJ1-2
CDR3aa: CASSLSKEYQHYGYTF

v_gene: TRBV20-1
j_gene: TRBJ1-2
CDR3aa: CSARDRGGYTF

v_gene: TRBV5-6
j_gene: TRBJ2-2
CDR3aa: CASSFYRDRGFGGELFF

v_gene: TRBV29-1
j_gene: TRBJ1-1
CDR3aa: CSVEGRGRTEAFF

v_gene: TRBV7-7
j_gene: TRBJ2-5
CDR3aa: CASSIGQGTQYF

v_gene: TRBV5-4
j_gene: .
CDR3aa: CASSSRDTHYEQYF

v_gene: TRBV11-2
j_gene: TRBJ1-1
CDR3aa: CASSLRAGAAGKAFF

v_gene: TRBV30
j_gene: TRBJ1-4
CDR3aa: CAWGQGTSTNEKLFF

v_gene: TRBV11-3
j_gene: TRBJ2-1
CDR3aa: CASSFPRGQGIF

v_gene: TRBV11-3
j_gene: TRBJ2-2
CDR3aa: CASSGTPNTGELFF

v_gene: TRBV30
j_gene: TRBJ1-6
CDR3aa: CAWSDRASPLHF

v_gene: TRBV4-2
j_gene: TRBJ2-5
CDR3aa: CASSQGDREETQYF

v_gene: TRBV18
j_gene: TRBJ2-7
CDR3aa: CASSPPTRGYEQYF

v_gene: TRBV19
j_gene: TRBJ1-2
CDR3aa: CASSIRQGGGYTF

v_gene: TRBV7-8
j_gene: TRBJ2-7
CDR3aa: CASSTTSYEQYF

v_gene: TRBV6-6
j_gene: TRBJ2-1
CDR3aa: CASSRIAGNYNEQFF

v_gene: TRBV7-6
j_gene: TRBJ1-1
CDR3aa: CASSLANSGITEAFF

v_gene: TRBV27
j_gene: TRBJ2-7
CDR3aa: CASRGRGEQYF

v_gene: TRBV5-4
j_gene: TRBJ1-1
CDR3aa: CASSPGGSGNTEAFF

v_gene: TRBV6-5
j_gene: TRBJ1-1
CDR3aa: CASFKGPGMNTEAFF

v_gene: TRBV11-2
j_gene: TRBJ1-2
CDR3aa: CASSLAWSENGYTF

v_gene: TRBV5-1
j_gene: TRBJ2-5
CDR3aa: CASSYLAVIRETQYF

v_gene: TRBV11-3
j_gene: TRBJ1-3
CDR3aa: CASSSKAGRGNTIYF

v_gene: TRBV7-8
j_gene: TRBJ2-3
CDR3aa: CASSENRADTQYF

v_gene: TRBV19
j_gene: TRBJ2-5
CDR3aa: CASTQPGAQETQYF

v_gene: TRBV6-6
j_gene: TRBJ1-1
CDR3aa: CARSYAGGEHTEAFF

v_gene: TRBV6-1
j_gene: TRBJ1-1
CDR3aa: CASSDRENTEAFF